This T cell receptor beta chain was sequenced during a study of control samples from healthy donors and cancer patients. J gave up 3 bases and V 8 bases, and 13 bases lay outside the gene matches. CDR3 size: 15 residues. The germline CDR1 and CDR2 sequences are MNHEY and SMNVEV (reference sequence). TCRdb's table, derived via immunoSEQ multiplex PCR, lists solely in-frame clones and lacks some. The sample includes 80,000 to 100,000 clones, almost 90% of them seen just once. Sequencing was performed on blood. The sequence was collected from a man aged 30-40 years in good health. This sequence joins TRBV27 and TRBJ2-7; 7 bases match TRBD1. CDR3 DNA sequence: TGTGCCAGCTCCCTTTCCGGGACAGCCTTCTACGAGCAGTACTTC. Residues: CASSLSGTAFYEQYF.